Below are 20 T cell receptor beta chains sequenced from a single sample in a study of radiotherapy plus CTLA-4 blockade in lung cancer. Sequencing was performed with immunoSEQ multiplex PCR; in TCRdb, only in-frame clones are kept and a portion is missing. The table shows under 50,000 clones, with 80% to 90% occurring only once. Sequenced here: peripheral blood, sampled from a patient treated with radiotherapy plus ipilimumab. The origin of the receptors is a human donor with non-small cell lung cancer whose response to radiotherapy plus ipilimumab could not be evaluated.

The V call is TRBV7-2, the J call TRBJ2-5; D is perhaps TRBD1 (7 bases). Trimming removed 4 bases from V and 7 bases from J, with 16 bases in between. Germline V lookup: CDR1 SGHTA, CDR2 FQGNSA. The CDR3 totals 14 residues. CDR3 protein: CASSSSGQGGTQYF. As DNA, the CDR3 is TGTGCCAGCAGCTCCAGCGGCCAGGGGGGGACCCAGTACTTC.

V and J are TRBV5-1 and TRBJ2-2; D gene ambiguous. The CDR3 runs 15 residues. CDR1 SGHRS and CDR2 YFSETQ come from the germline V gene. V dropped 7 bases and J dropped 1 base, with 14 bases sitting between them. The CDR3 loop reads CASGPGNQNTGELFF. The DNA of the CDR3 is TGCGCCAGCGGTCCGGGTAACCAGAACACCGGGGAGCTGTTTTTT.

The rearrangement uses TRBV20-1 and TRBJ2-7; the D is unclear. The CDR3 has 11 residues. CDR1 and CDR2 from the germline V gene are DFQATT and SNEGSKA (reference sequence). Trimming took off 7 bases at V and 0 bases at J, with 7 bases between the two ends. The CDR3: CSVHDSYEQYF. Here the CDR3 DNA reads TGCAGTGTACACGACTCCTACGAGCAGTACTTC.

This sequence joins TRBV5-1 and TRBJ2-2; 8 bases are a match to TRBD1. The trim removed 5 bases at V and 5 bases at J, leaving 11 bases unmatched. Germline V gives CDR1 SGHRS, CDR2 YFSETQ. The CDR3 runs to 16 residues. As DNA, the CDR3 is TGCGCCAGCAGATTACAGGGGGAACTAGGGACCGGGGAGCTGTTTTTT. It codes for CASRLQGELGTGELFF.

This clone has a single count. The chain employs TRBV28 and TRBJ1-1; 8 positions match TRBD1. CDR1 and CDR2 from the germline V gene are MDHEN and SYDVKM. The J segment lost 6 bases and the V segment lost 5 bases, leaving 11 bases of the junction unmatched. CDR3 length: 15 residues. CDR3 sequence: CASSLNRGGRSEAFF. The CDR3 DNA sequence: TGTGCCAGCAGTCTCAACAGGGGGGGGAGGTCTGAAGCTTTCTTT.

The DNA of the CDR3 is TGTGCCAGCAGCCTCACAGGGGGGAGCAATCAGCCCCAGCATTTT. Protein product: CASSLTGGSNQPQHF. The chain employs TRBV7-9 and TRBJ1-5; 8 nucleotides line up with TRBD1. Germline V gene lookup returns CDR1 SEHNR and CDR2 FQNEAQ (reference sequence). This CDR3 has 15 amino acids. V gave up 5 bases and J gave up 1 base; unmatched junction bases: 4.

The chain joins TRBV9 to TRBJ2-7; unclear D gene. The CDR3 contains 13 residues. Deletions cut 0 bases from V and 6 bases from J, with 10 bases between. Germline CDR1 is SGDLS and CDR2 is YYNGEE. CDR3 in amino acids: CASSVDFSTEQYF. For the CDR3, the DNA is TGTGCCAGCAGCGTAGATTTCAGTACCGAGCAGTACTTC. Full variable domain (outside the CDR3, taken from reference TRBV9 and TRBJ2-7): DSGVTQTPKHLITATGQRVTLRCSPRSGDLSVYWYQQSLDQGLQFLIQYYNGEERAKGNILERFSAQQFPDLHSELNLSSLELGDSALYFCASSVDFSTEQYFGPGTRLTVT.

The rearrangement links TRBV11-1 to TRBJ2-1, with 9 bases aligning to TRBD2. Losses at the gene ends were 4 bases for V and 0 bases for J; bases not matched to a gene: 10. This CDR3 has 18 amino acids. The V gene's germline CDR1 is SGHAT and CDR2 FQDESV (reference sequence). CDR3 bases: TGTGCCAGCAGCTCCGGCGGGGGGGCCAAATACTCCTACAATGAGCAGTTCTTC. Translation: CASSSGGGAKYSYNEQFF.

V usage is TRBV28 and J usage is TRBJ1-1; possibly TRBD1 for D (6 bases). The V and J ends lost 5 bases and 7 bases respectively, with 26 bases between them. This CDR3 is built from 17 residues. Germline CDR1 reads MDHEN; CDR2 reads SYDVKM. CDR3 in amino acids: CASSLLPQGRVYIEAFF. CDR3 bases: TGTGCCAGCAGTCTTCTGCCACAGGGCCGGGTGTACATTGAAGCTTTCTTT.

This sequence joins TRBV7-9 and TRBJ2-7; a weak D match, TRBD2 (5 bases). Germline CDR1 and CDR2: SEHNR and FQNEAQ (reference sequence). Trimming removed 2 bases from V and 3 bases from J, with 17 bases in between. The CDR3 runs to 16 residues. CDR3 DNA: TGTGCCAGCAGCTTACTACGAGGGCAGACTGTCTACGAGCAGTACTTC. Translating gives CASSLLRGQTVYEQYF. Supplemented by reference TRBV7-9 and TRBJ2-7, the full variable domain reads DTGVSQNPRHKITKRGQNVTFRCDPISEHNRLYWYRQTLGQGPEFLTYFQNEAQLEKSRLLSDRFSAERPKGSFSTLEIQRTEQGDSAMYLCASSLLRGQTVYEQYFGPGTRLTVT.

The chain links TRBV18 to TRBJ2-1, with a weak D call TRBD2 (5 bases). Deletions cut 6 bases from V and 9 bases from J, with 15 bases between. From germline, CDR1 is KGHSH and CDR2 LQKENI. The CDR3 length is 13 residues. The CDR3 here is CASSPLEAAEQFF. The CDR3 DNA follows: TGTGCCAGCTCCCCCCTAGAAGCGGCTGAGCAGTTCTTC.

The genes are TRBV5-1 and TRBJ2-5, with 7 bases identical to TRBD2. CDR1 SGHRS and CDR2 YFSETQ come from the germline V gene. This CDR3 has 15 amino acids. V lost 0 bases to trimming and J lost 1 base; unmatched junction nucleotides: 3. The CDR3 protein is CASSLAGGGQETQYF. The CDR3, as DNA: TGCGCCAGCAGCTTGGCGGGGGGAGGCCAAGAGACCCAGTACTTC.

The rearrangement uses TRBV19 and TRBJ2-1; a possible D gene is TRBD2 (6 bases). Trimming removed 1 base at V and 4 bases at J, with 14 bases between. The CDR3 has 16 residues. The V gene's germline CDR1 is LNHDA and CDR2 SQIVND (reference sequence). CDR3: CASSIGRERGYNEQFF. For the CDR3, the DNA is TGTGCCAGTAGTATAGGACGGGAGAGAGGGTACAATGAGCAGTTCTTC.

This clone was detected once. V gene TRBV19 combines with J gene TRBJ2-3, with D tentatively TRBD1 (6 bases). With 3 bases removed from V and 3 bases from J, the gap between germline ends came to 13 bases. The germline CDR1 and CDR2 sequences are LNHDA and SQIVND (reference sequence). The CDR3 runs to 15 residues. The CDR3 spells CASSMATGRTDTQYF. The CDR3 DNA reads TGTGCCAGTAGTATGGCTACAGGGCGGACAGATACGCAGTATTTT.

The rearrangement joins TRBV2 to TRBJ2-6, with D unclear. V lost 6 bases and J lost 1, with 10 bases in between. CDR3 length equals 15 residues. Per germline, CDR1 SNHLY and CDR2 FYNNEI. The CDR3 loop reads CASRGQRSGANVLTF. CDR3 bases: TGTGCCAGCAGAGGCCAGAGGTCTGGGGCCAACGTCCTGACTTTC.

This clone was recorded only once. The chain recombines TRBV6-6 with TRBJ2-5, with 11 bases lining up with TRBD2. This CDR3 has 14 amino acids. In germline, CDR1 is MNHNY, CDR2 SVGAGI (reference sequence). The junction had 3 bases not matched to a gene; V was cut back by 7 bases and J by 2 bases. This CDR3 is CASTLAGGQETQYF. The CDR3, as DNA: TGTGCCAGCACCCTAGCGGGAGGACAAGAGACCCAGTACTTC.

The CDR3 region is CSAIASYEQYF. CDR3 coding DNA: TGCAGTGCTATCGCCTCCTACGAGCAGTACTTC. This sequence joins TRBV20-1 and TRBJ2-5; D uncertain. The DNA matches TRBJ2-7 better at its end, which makes the J call doubtful. Germline CDR1 and CDR2: DFQATT and SNEGSKA (reference sequence). The CDR3 extends over 11 amino acids.

This sequence joins TRBV7-9 and TRBJ2-4; no firm D call. Between the trimmed V and J ends, which lost 0 bases and 4 bases, there was a span of 7 bases. The CDR3 is 14 residues long. Germline CDR1 and CDR2: SEHNR and FQNEAQ (reference sequence). CDR3 sequence (DNA): TGTGCCAGCAGCTTAGCGCGCAGGAAAAACATTCAGTACTTC. It codes for CASSLARRKNIQYF.

The CDR3 loop reads CSVGASGDNEQFF. CDR3 DNA: TGCAGCGTTGGGGCTAGCGGGGACAATGAGCAGTTCTTC. The chain recombines TRBV29-1 with TRBJ2-1; 9 bases fit TRBD2. The CDR3 length is 13 residues. CDR1 and CDR2 (germline): SQVTM, ANQGSEA. After removal of 4 bases from V and 5 bases from J, the junction contained 3 bases not matched to a gene.

The chain employs TRBV4-3 and TRBJ1-1; 12 nucleotides line up with TRBD1. The CDR3 has 16 amino acids. Per germline, CDR1 LGHNA and CDR2 YSLEER. Germline trimming cut 3 bases from V and 2 bases from J; bases unmatched to any gene: 4. Here the CDR3 DNA reads TGCGCCAGCAGCCAGGGGACAGGGGGCCTTAACACTGAAGCTTTCTTT. Encoded protein: CASSQGTGGLNTEAFF.